This TCR beta chain derives from a study of shared clonotypes between healthy human individuals. Overall study context: Each donor's CD4 naive and CD4 memory cells filled three plates apiece, CD8 naive two, and CD8 memory one.

The V and J ends lost 0 bases and 3 bases, in that order; junction bases with no gene match: 4. This CDR3 has 15 amino acids. The germline gives CDR1 SGHDT, CDR2 YYEEEE. On this clone: What it recognizes is unknown.

All the donors were Caucasian adults who lived in Nashville, Tennessee. TCRdb's table, derived via immunoSEQ multiplex PCR, lists solely in-frame clones and lacks some. This sample carries over a million clones, roughly 80% of them seen once, and the ten largest clones take 1.4% to 1.5%. Study outcomes and limitations: Among a handful of donors, roughly 5% of naive CD4 clonotypes were found in common. All-four-donor shared clonotypes had higher generation probabilities than non-shared clonotypes did.

The sequenced sample was memory CD4+ T cells sorted from blood. Subset defined: CD45RA-negative fraction. The sequence derives from a man younger than 30 in good health. The V and J genes are TRBV5-6 and TRBJ2-3; TRBD2 matches at 7 bases. CDR3 in DNA: TGTGCCAGCAGCTTGGACCAGCGGGGTACAGATACGCAGTATTTT. It translates to CASSLDQRGTDTQYF.